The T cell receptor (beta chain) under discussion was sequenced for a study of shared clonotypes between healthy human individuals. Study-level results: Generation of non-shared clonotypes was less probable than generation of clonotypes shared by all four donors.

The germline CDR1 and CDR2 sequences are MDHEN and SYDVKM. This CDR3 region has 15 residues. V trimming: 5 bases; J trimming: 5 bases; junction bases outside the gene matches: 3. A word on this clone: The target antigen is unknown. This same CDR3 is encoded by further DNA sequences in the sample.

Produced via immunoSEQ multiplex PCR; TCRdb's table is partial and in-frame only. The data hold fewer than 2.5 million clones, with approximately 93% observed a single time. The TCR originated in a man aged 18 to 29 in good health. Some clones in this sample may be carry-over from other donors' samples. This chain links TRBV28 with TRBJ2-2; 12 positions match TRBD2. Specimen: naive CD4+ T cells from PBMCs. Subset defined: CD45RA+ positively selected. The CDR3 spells CASSPGTSGTGELFF. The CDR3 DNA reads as TGTGCCAGCAGTCCGGGGACTAGCGGGACCGGGGAGCTGTTTTTT. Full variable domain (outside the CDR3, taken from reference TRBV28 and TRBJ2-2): DVKVTQSSRYLVKRTGEKVFLECVQDMDHENMFWYRQDPGLGLRLIYFSYDVKMKEKGDIPEGYSVSREKKERFSLILESASTNQTSMYLCASSPGTSGTGELFFGEGSRLTVL.